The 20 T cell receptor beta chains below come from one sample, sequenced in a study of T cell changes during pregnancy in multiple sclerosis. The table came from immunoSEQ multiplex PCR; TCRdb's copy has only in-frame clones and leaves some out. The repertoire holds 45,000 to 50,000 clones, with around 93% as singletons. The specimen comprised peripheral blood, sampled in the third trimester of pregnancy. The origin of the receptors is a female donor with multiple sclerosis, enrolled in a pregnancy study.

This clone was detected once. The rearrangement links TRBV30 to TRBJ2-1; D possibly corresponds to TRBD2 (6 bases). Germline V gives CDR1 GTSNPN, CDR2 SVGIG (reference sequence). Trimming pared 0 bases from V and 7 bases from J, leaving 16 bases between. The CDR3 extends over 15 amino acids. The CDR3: CAWSVDGGAGNEQFF. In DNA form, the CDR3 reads TGTGCCTGGAGTGTAGACGGCGGGGCCGGGAATGAGCAGTTCTTC.

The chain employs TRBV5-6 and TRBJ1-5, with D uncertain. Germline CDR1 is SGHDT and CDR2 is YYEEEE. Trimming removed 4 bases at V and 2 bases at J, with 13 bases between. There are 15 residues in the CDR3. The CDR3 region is CASSMAEAGNQPQHF. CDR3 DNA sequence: TGTGCCAGCAGCATGGCGGAGGCTGGCAATCAGCCCCAGCATTTT.

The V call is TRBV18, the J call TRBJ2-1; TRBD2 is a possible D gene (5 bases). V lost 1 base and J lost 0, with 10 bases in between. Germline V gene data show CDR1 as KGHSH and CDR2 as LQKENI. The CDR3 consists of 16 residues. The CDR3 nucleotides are TGTGCCAGCTCACCACTGCTCACTAGCTCCTACAATGAGCAGTTCTTC. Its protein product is CASSPLLTSSYNEQFF.

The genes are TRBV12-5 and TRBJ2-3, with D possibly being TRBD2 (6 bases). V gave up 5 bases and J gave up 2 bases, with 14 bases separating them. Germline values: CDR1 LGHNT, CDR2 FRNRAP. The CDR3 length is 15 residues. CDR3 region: CASGAPGLFTDTQYF. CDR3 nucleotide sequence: TGTGCTAGTGGTGCACCGGGACTTTTCACAGATACGCAGTATTTT.

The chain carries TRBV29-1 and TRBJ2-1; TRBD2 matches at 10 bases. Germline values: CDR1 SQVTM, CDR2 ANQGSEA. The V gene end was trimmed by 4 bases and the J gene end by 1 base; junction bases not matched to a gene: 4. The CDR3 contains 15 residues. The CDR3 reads CSVASGRSSYNEQFF. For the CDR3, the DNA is TGCAGCGTTGCTAGCGGGAGAAGTTCCTACAATGAGCAGTTCTTC.

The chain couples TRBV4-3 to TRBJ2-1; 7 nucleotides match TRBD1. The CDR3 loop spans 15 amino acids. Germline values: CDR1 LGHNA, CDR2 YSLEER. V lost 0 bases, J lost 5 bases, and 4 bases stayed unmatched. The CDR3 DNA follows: TGCGCCAGCAGCCAAGATGGGACAGATAACAATGAGCAGTTCTTC. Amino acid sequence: CASSQDGTDNNEQFF.

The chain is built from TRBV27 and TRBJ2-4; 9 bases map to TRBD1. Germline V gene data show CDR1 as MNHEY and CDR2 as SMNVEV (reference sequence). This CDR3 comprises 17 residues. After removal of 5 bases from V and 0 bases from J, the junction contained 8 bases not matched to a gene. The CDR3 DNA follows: TGTGCCAGCAGTCCCAACAGGGGGCGGGCAGCCAAAAACATTCAGTACTTC. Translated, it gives CASSPNRGRAAKNIQYF.

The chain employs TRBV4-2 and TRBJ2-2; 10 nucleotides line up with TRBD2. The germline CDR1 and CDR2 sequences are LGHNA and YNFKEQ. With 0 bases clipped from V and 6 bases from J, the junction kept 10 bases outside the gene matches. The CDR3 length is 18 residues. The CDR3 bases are TGTGCCAGCAGCCAAGACCTGCGGTTTCTAGCGGGAGCCGGGGAGCTGTTTTTT. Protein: CASSQDLRFLAGAGELFF.

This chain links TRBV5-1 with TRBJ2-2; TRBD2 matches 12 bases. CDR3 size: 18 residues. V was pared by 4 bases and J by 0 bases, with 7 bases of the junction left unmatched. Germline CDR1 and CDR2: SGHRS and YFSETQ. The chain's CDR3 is CASSRRLAGVANTGELFF. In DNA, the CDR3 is TGCGCCAGCAGCCGCCGACTAGCGGGGGTCGCGAACACCGGGGAGCTGTTTTTT.

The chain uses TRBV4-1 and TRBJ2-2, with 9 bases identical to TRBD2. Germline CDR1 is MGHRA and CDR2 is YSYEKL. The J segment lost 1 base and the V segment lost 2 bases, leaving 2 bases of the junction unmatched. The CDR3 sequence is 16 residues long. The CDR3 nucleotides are TGCGCCAGCAGCCAACTAGCGGGGCAGAACACCGGGGAGCTGTTTTTT. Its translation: CASSQLAGQNTGELFF.

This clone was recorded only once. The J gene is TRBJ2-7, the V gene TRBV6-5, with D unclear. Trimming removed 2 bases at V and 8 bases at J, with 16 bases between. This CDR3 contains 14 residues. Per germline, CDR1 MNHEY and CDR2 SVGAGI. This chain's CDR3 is CASSYSGFGSQQYF. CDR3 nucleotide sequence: TGTGCCAGCAGTTACAGTGGCTTCGGGTCCCAGCAGTACTTC.

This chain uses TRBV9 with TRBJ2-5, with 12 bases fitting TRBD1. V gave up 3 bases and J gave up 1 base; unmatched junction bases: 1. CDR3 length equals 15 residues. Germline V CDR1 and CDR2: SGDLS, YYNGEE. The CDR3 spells CASSEGQGAQETQYF. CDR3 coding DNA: TGTGCCAGCAGCGAGGGACAGGGGGCCCAAGAGACCCAGTACTTC.

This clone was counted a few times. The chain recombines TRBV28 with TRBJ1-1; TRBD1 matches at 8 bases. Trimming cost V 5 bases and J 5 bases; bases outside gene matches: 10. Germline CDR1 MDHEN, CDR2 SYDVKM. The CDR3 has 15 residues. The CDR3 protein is CASSPRTGLMTEAFF. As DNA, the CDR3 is TGTGCCAGCAGTCCCCGGACAGGGTTGATGACTGAAGCTTTCTTT. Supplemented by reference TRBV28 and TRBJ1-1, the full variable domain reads DVKVTQSSRYLVKRTGEKVFLECVQDMDHENMFWYRQDPGLGLRLIYFSYDVKMKEKGDIPEGYSVSREKKERFSLILESASTNQTSMYLCASSPRTGLMTEAFFGQGTRLTVV.

This chain's CDR3 is CASADGTGSGNEQFF. The CDR3 DNA reads TGTGCTAGCGCAGACGGGACAGGGTCTGGTAATGAGCAGTTCTTC. V usage is TRBV7-7 and J usage is TRBJ2-1, with TRBD1 matching 9 bases. This CDR3 comprises 15 residues. From germline, CDR1 is SSHAT and CDR2 FNYEAQ (reference sequence).

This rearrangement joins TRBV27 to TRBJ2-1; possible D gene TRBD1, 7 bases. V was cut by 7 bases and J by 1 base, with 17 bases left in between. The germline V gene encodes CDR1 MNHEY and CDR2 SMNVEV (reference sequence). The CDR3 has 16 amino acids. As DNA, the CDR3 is TGTGCCAGCACCCAGGGGGGTAGCCTATCCTACAATGAGCAGTTCTTC. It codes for CASTQGGSLSYNEQFF.

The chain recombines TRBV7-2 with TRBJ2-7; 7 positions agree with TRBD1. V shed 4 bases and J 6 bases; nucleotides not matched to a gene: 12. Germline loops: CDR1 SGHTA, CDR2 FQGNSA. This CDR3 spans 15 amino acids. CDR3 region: CASSWGSTGFGEQYF. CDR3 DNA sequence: TGTGCCAGCAGCTGGGGGTCGACAGGGTTCGGCGAGCAGTACTTC.

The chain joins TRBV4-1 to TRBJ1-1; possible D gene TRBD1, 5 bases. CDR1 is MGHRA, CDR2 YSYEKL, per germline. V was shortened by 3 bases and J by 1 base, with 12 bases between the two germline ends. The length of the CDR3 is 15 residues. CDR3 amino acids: CASSQGWGGNTEAFF. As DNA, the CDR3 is TGCGCCAGCAGCCAGGGGTGGGGGGGGAACACTGAAGCTTTCTTT.

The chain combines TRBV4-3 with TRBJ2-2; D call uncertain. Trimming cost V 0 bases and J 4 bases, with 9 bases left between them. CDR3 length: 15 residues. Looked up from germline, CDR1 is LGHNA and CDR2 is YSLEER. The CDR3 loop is CASSQDIVVTGELFF. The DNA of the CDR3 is TGCGCCAGCAGCCAAGATATTGTCGTCACCGGGGAGCTGTTTTTT.

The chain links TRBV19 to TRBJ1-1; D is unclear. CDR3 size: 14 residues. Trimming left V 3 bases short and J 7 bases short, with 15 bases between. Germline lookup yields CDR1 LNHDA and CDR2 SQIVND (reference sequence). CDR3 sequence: CASSILTGRNEAFF. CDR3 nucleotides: TGTGCCAGTAGTATCCTCACGGGTCGGAATGAAGCTTTCTTT.

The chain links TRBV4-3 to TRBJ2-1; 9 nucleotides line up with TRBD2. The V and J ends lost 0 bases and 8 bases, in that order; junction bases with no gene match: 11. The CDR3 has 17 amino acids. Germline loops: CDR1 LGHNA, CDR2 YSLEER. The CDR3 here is CASSQDVRGRAGHEQFF. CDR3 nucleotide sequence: TGCGCCAGCAGCCAAGATGTACGCGGGAGGGCCGGACATGAGCAGTTCTTC.